What follows are 9 T cell receptor beta chains derived from one specimen sequenced in a study of T-cell reconstitution after alpha-beta-depleted transplantation in children. Researchers prepared the TCRbeta library using unique molecular identifiers, the study reports. MiXCR was run by TCRdb on the PCR reads, yielding one entry per CDR3 protein. Here the sample spans about 440,000 distinct CDR3 sequences, about 45% being singletons. This sample comprised PBMCs, obtained before TCRalphabeta/CD19-depleted stem cell transplant. These receptor sequences come from a girl aged 2 to 10 with aplastic anemia, due to receive a stem cell transplant.

The chain joins TRBV5-1 to TRBJ2-5; D is unclear. The germline V gene has CDR1 SGHRS and CDR2 YFSETQ. This CDR3 spans 17 amino acids. The V end lost 0 bases, the J end lost 1 base, and 16 bases lay between the germline ends. As DNA, the CDR3 is TGCGCCAGCAGCTTGGGCGGCGCAATTCAACCCCAAGAGACCCAGTACTTC. It is translated as CASSLGGAIQPQETQYF.

This clonotype occurred a few times. The rearrangement joins TRBV12-3 or TRBV12-4 to TRBJ2-7; 7 nucleotides align to TRBD1. The CDR3 spans 14 residues. The V segment lost 5 bases and the J segment 2 bases; nucleotides outside the gene matches: 6. In DNA, the CDR3 is TGTGCCAGCAGTCAGACAGGGCCTGCCTACGAGCAGTACTTC. It codes for CASSQTGPAYEQYF.

This clonotype was picked up a small number of times. V gene TRBV5-1 combines with J gene TRBJ1-2; D gene ambiguous. V lost 0 bases to trimming and J lost 5 bases, with 11 bases between them. The CDR3 runs 14 residues. In germline, CDR1 is SGHRS, CDR2 YFSETQ. The DNA for the CDR3 is TGCGCCAGCAGCTTGGACAGCGGCGGGTATGGCTACACCTTC. This translates into CASSLDSGGYGYTF.

The rearrangement uses TRBV7-3 and TRBJ2-5; 10 bases agree with TRBD2. The CDR3 runs to 16 residues. Germline V gene sequence: CDR1 SGHTA, CDR2 FQGTGA. With V trimmed by 2 bases and J by 3 bases, 6 bases remained unmatched. The CDR3, as DNA: TGTGCCAGCAGCTTAGGCCTTCTAGCGGGAGAAGAGACCCAGTACTTC. Its protein is CASSLGLLAGEETQYF. The variable domain in full, with the rest retrieved from reference TRBV7-3 and TRBJ2-5, is GAGVSQTPSNKVTEKGKYVELRCDPISGHTALYWYRQSLGQGPEFLIYFQGTGAADDSGLPNDRFFAVRPEGSVSTLKIQRTERGDSAVYLCASSLGLLAGEETQYFGPGTRLLVL.

The chain uses TRBV7-9 and TRBJ2-1, with D possibly matching TRBD2 (6 bases). The CDR3 loop spans 14 amino acids. Germline loops: CDR1 SEHNR, CDR2 FQNEAQ (reference sequence). V was cut by 4 bases and J by 3 bases, with 10 bases left in between. The DNA for the CDR3 is TGTGCCAGCAGCTCCTGGACTAACTACAATGAGCAGTTCTTC. It specifies CASSSWTNYNEQFF.

The chain employs TRBV3-1 and TRBJ2-3, with D perhaps matching TRBD2 (7 bases). Trimming removed 2 bases at V and 6 bases at J, with 12 bases between. Per the germline V gene, CDR1 is LGHDT and CDR2 is YNNKEL (reference sequence). The CDR3 sequence is 14 residues long. The CDR3 DNA reads TGTGCCAGCAGCCAATACGGGGGGCCCGATACGCAGTATTTT. It specifies CASSQYGGPDTQYF.

The rearrangement uses TRBV7-9 and TRBJ2-7; 7 bases map to TRBD1. The trim removed 1 base at V and 6 bases at J, leaving 6 bases unmatched. CDR3 length: 14 residues. Germline V lookup: CDR1 SEHNR, CDR2 FQNEAQ (reference sequence). The CDR3 sequence is CASSLEGGGTEQYF. The CDR3 nucleotides read TGTGCCAGCAGCTTAGAAGGGGGCGGAACCGAGCAGTACTTC.

This clonotype came up a few times. The V call is TRBV20-1, the J call TRBJ2-3; D perhaps matches TRBD2 (6 bases). V lost 4 bases to trimming and J lost 1 base, with 18 bases between them. Germline V gene data show CDR1 as DFQATT and CDR2 as SNEGSKA (reference sequence). The CDR3 extends over 16 amino acids. The CDR3 loop is CSANGLGGVGTDTQYF. CDR3 nucleotides: TGCAGTGCTAATGGTTTAGGAGGGGTCGGCACAGATACGCAGTATTTT.

The rearrangement uses TRBV11-2 and TRBJ2-5; D is ambiguous. Germline lookup yields CDR1 SGHAT and CDR2 FQNNGV. Trimming cost V 4 bases and J 5 bases, with 11 bases left between them. The CDR3 is 13 amino acids. CDR3 bases: TGTGCCAGCAGCTATGGCGTGGTTGAGACCCAGTACTTC. Amino acid sequence: CASSYGVVETQYF.